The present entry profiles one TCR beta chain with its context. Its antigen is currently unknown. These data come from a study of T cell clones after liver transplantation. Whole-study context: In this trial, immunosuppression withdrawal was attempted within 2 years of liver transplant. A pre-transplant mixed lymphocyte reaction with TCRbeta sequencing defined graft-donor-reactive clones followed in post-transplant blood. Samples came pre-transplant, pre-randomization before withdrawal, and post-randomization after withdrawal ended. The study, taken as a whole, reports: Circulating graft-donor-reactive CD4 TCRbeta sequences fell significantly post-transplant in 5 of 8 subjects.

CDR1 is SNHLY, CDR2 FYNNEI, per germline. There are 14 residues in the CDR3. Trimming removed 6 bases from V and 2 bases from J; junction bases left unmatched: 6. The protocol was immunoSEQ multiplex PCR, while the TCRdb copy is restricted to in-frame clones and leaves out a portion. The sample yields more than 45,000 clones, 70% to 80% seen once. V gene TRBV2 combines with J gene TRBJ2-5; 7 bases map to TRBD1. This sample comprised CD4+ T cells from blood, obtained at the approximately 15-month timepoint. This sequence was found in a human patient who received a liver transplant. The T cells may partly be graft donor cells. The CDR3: CASSERTGQETQYF. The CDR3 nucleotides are TGTGCCAGCAGCGAAAGGACAGGACAAGAGACCCAGTACTTC.